This T cell receptor beta chain was sequenced in a study of blood T cell repertoires in COVID-19. The authors' processing: Researchers report that nucleated cell counts were estimated from reference gene primer amplification. Produced via immunoSEQ multiplex PCR; TCRdb's table is partial and in-frame only. Clonal size and the V and J genes are those of that table, whereas D and trimming came from the DNA. This sample has some 70,000 clones, with more than 70% found just once. The CDR3 is made up of 11 amino acids. J lost 6 bases, V lost 7 bases, and 4 bases had no gene match. Germline values: CDR1 SQVTM, CDR2 ANQGSEA.

Input material: peripheral blood. The clonotype was recovered from a woman aged 70-85 years with acute or convalescent COVID-19. J is TRBJ1-2 and V is TRBV29-1; 8 bases agree with TRBD1. The CDR3 sequence: CSARTGNGYTF. DNA for the CDR3: TGCAGCGCCCGGACAGGGAATGGCTACACCTTC. The full variable domain, its missing parts supplied by reference TRBV29-1 and TRBJ1-2, is SAVISQKPSRDICQRGTSLTIQCQVDSQVTMMFWYRQQPGQSLTLIATANQGSEATYESGFVIDKFPISRPNLTFSTLTVSNMSPEDSSIYLCSARTGNGYTFGSGTRLTVV.